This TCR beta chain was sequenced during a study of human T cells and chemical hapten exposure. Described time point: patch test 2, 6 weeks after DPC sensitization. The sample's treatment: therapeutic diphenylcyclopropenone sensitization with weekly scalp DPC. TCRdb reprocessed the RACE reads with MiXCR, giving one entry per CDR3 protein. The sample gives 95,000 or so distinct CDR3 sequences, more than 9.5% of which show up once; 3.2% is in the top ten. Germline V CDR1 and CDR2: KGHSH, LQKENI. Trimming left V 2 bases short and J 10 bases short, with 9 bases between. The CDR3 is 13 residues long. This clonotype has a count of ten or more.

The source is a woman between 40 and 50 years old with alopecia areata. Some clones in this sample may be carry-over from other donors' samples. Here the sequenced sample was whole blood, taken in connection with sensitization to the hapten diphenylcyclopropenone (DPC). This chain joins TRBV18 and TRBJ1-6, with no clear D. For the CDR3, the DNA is TGTGCCAGCTCACCATCCGAAGGATCACCCCTCCACTTT. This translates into CASSPSEGSPLHF.